A selection of T cell receptor beta chains follows, all from one sample in a study of T cell responses to AZD1222 COVID-19 vaccine. Measured with immunoSEQ multiplex PCR; TCRdb has only the in-frame clones, and not every one. This sample has 170,000 or so clones; approximately 90% occur once, and the top ten carry about 1.6%. Sequenced here: peripheral blood, sampled on day 0 of AZD1222 vaccination. Receptors originate from an adult in good health. Both conserved end residues are part of each CDR3. A D gene is named only where the DNA matches it firmly. The size of a clone is reported for some rows only, either as once, few or many, or as a class for expanded clones.

d_call clone_size j_call v_call cdr3_aa cdr3_nt
TRBD1 NA TRBJ1-5 TRBV2 CASTIGAGGLSNQPQHF TGTGCCAGCACCATCGGTGCAGGGGGCCTTAGCAATCAGCCCCAGCATTTT
TRBD2 NA TRBJ2-1 TRBV27 CASTLLAGGPSEQFF TGTGCCAGCACCCTACTAGCGGGGGGGCCTAGTGAGCAGTTCTTC
NA NA TRBJ2-1 TRBV10-3 CAITPNRDNEQFF TGTGCCATCACCCCGAACAGGGACAATGAGCAGTTCTTC
NA NA TRBJ2-6 TRBV30 CAWSVPPSQHSGANVLTF TGTGCCTGGAGTGTACCCCCCTCCCAACACTCTGGGGCCAACGTCCTGACTTTC
NA NA TRBJ1-6 TRBV28 CASRTNRAANSPLHF TGTGCCAGCAGAACGAACCGGGCCGCAAATTCACCCCTCCACTTT
NA NA TRBJ2-7 TRBV5-1 CASSLMQGPYEQYF TGCGCCAGCAGCTTGATGCAAGGCCCCTACGAGCAGTACTTC
NA few TRBJ2-5 TRBV10-3 CAISESKNIWGGETQYF TGTGCCATCAGTGAGTCGAAAAATATCTGGGGCGGGGAGACCCAGTACTTC
NA NA TRBJ1-2 TRBV11-2 CASSLSDMVTNYGYTF TGTGCCAGCAGCTTATCAGACATGGTAACTAACTATGGCTACACCTTC
NA NA TRBJ2-5 TRBV29-1 CSVIAGNPNKQEETQYF TGCAGCGTTATAGCCGGGAACCCGAATAAGCAAGAAGAGACCCAGTACTTC
NA once TRBJ1-4 TRBV5-6 CASSLKGQFNEKLFF TGTGCCAGCAGCTTGAAGGGCCAGTTTAATGAAAAACTGTTTTTT
TRBD1 once TRBJ1-2 TRBV28 CASSLRQGAFDGYTF TGTGCCAGCAGCCTGAGACAGGGGGCTTTCGATGGCTACACCTTC
NA NA TRBJ2-7 TRBV19 CASSSQNRVGKQYF TGTGCCAGTAGTTCACAGAACAGGGTTGGCAAGCAGTACTTC
TRBD2 NA TRBJ2-1 TRBV9 CASSQYGASGEFF TGTGCCAGCAGCCAGTACGGGGCTAGCGGGGAGTTCTTC
NA NA TRBJ2-1 TRBV5-8 CASSPQEQGSEQFF TGTGCCAGCAGCCCCCAGGAACAGGGTTCGGAGCAGTTCTTC
NA NA TRBJ1-5 TRBV12-3/TRBV12-4 CASSPYSNQPQHF TGTGCCAGCAGTCCGTATAGCAATCAGCCCCAGCATTTT
TRBD1 NA TRBJ1-2 TRBV27 CASGGTGANYGYTF TGTGCCAGCGGAGGGACAGGAGCTAACTATGGCTACACCTTC
NA NA TRBJ2-2 TRBV6-5 CASSPLFSGSGELFF TGTGCCAGCAGCCCCCTTTTTAGTGGGTCCGGGGAGCTGTTTTTT
TRBD1 NA TRBJ1-1 TRBV18 CASSPRTGLNTEAFF TGTGCCAGCTCACCCCGGACAGGGTTGAACACTGAAGCTTTCTTT
TRBD2 few TRBJ2-7 TRBV11-1 CASSPGLVRYEQYF TGTGCCAGCAGCCCGGGACTAGTTCGCTACGAGCAGTACTTC
TRBD1 NA TRBJ1-2 TRBV19 CASSPGTDSYGYTF TGTGCCAGTAGTCCCGGGACAGACTCTTATGGCTACACCTTC
TRBD1 NA TRBJ1-1 TRBV5-1 CASSLLQGTVNTEAFF TGCGCCAGCAGCCTCCTACAGGGGACCGTGAACACTGAAGCTTTCTTT
NA once TRBJ1-4 TRBV5-6 CASSLEGSTNEKLFF TGTGCCAGCAGCTTGGAGGGCAGTACAAATGAAAAACTGTTTTTT
NA NA TRBJ1-1 TRBV7-2 CASSLSGGNTEAFF TGTGCCAGCAGCTTAAGTGGGGGAAACACTGAAGCTTTCTTT
NA NA TRBJ1-6 TRBV5-1 CASSPDGQHNSPLHF TGCGCCAGCAGCCCCGACGGACAGCATAATTCACCCCTCCACTTT
NA NA TRBJ1-2 TRBV27 CASSMSNDYGYTF TGTGCCAGCAGTATGAGTAACGACTATGGCTACACCTTC
NA NA TRBJ1-2 TRBV20-1 CSAYRDYGYTF TGCAGTGCTTACAGGGACTATGGCTACACCTTC
NA once TRBJ1-1 TRBV19 CASIEFSGYRTEAFF TGTGCCAGTATAGAGTTCTCGGGATATAGGACTGAAGCTTTCTTT
NA NA TRBJ1-4 TRBV5-1 CASSLVGKTNEKLFF TGCGCCAGCAGCTTGGTGGGTAAAACTAATGAAAAACTGTTTTTT
NA NA TRBJ1-6 TRBV6-5 CASKAHRENSPLHF TGTGCCAGCAAGGCGCACAGGGAAAATTCACCCCTCCACTTT
TRBD2 NA TRBJ2-7 TRBV19 CASGEGYEQYF TGTGCCAGTGGGGAGGGCTACGAGCAGTACTTC
TRBD1 NA TRBJ1-5 TRBV28 CASSRTGNSNQPQHF TGTGCCAGCAGCAGGACAGGGAATAGCAATCAGCCCCAGCATTTT
NA NA TRBJ1-2 TRBV7-8 CASSLSGGRGYTF TGTGCCAGCAGCTTATCAGGCGGGAGGGGCTACACCTTC
NA NA TRBJ2-7 TRBV27 CASKSSTPRDEQYF TGTGCCAGCAAATCATCGACCCCAAGGGACGAGCAGTACTTC
NA NA TRBJ1-3 TRBV10-3 CAISELVSGNTIYF TGTGCCATCAGTGAGTTGGTCTCTGGAAACACCATATATTTT
NA few TRBJ1-3 TRBV3-1/TRBV3-2 CASSQDWRDSGNTIYF TGTGCCAGCAGCCAAGATTGGAGAGACTCTGGAAACACCATATATTTT
NA NA TRBJ1-3 TRBV5-8 CASRDALPGNTIYF TGTGCCAGCAGGGACGCTCTCCCTGGAAACACCATATATTTT
TRBD1 NA TRBJ1-2 TRBV5-6 CASSLVATGYGYTF TGTGCCAGCAGCTTGGTCGCGACAGGGTATGGCTACACCTTC
TRBD1 NA TRBJ1-2 TRBV16 CASSQSATGVYGYTF TGTGCCAGCAGCCAATCCGCGACAGGGGTCTATGGCTACACCTTC
TRBD1 NA TRBJ1-2 TRBV11-3 CASSLDDRDRGRGYGYTF TGTGCCAGCAGCTTAGATGATCGGGACAGGGGGCGAGGCTATGGCTACACCTTC
TRBD1 NA TRBJ1-2 TRBV6-5 CASRTLRDSIGTF TGTGCCAGCAGGACGCTTCGGGACAGTATCGGCACCTTC
NA NA TRBJ1-5 TRBV24-1 CATSDNRVGNQPQHF TGTGCCACCAGTGATAACAGGGTGGGCAATCAGCCCCAGCATTTT